The sequence of this T cell receptor (beta chain) was determined in a study of cytomegalovirus exposure and HLA in healthy donors. Regarding the study as a whole: Data from an earlier analysis indicated that most TCR beta V segments were productive either about 90% or about 30% of the time. Rarity characterized most TCR sequences, yet some public TCRs appeared in many donors.

Vbeta (60) and Jbeta (13) primers were used in the PCR. The assay was immunoSEQ multiplex PCR, and TCRdb's table has in-frame clones only and misses some. The data contain about 100,000 clones, approximately 70% of them seen just once; the ten biggest clones take up approximately 4.3%. In its sample, this clone was seen a few times. As yet, its antigen is unknown. The CDR3 has 15 amino acids. Germline lookup yields CDR1 SGHDN and CDR2 FVKESK. The receptor's source is a woman aged 18-29 years in good health and CMV-seropositive. The chain is built from TRBV14 and TRBJ2-5; 8 bases are shared with TRBD2. The DNA matches TRBJ2-7 better at its end, which makes the J call doubtful. The source material was PBMCs. CDR3 in amino acids: CASSQREALPYEQYF. The CDR3 DNA follows: TGTGCCAGCAGCCAGCGGGAGGCTCTTCCCTACGAGCAGTACTTC.